Only a few counts were recorded for the clone carrying this T cell receptor beta chain. Its target is not known. Central memory, naive, regulatory and stem cell-like memory CD4+ cells were sorted by CD45RO/CCR7/CD25/CD127/CD95/CD27. The sample is drawn from a study of beta chain features in type 1 diabetes. Study-level information: Patients looked much like healthy donors when it came to age, gender and cell yields.

Reverse transcription of all isolated RNA meant that expressed TCRB transcripts were sequenced. Millions of reads were obtained on average from naive, central memory and regulatory T cell samples. Produced via immunoSEQ multiplex PCR; TCRdb's table is partial and in-frame only. The sample carries some 640,000 clones, about 14% recorded once. Findings of the study overall: Researchers could not determine here whether HLA type influences TCRB rearrangement. Shorter TCRB CDR3s, moderately but significantly so, were found in Type 1 diabetes patients in all four CD4+ subsets.

The material sequenced was naive CD4+ T cells from blood. This receptor was taken from a man younger than 35 with type 1 diabetes.

The chain's CDR3 is CASSQDPTGGYEQYF. CDR3 nucleotide sequence: TGCGCCAGCAGCCAAGATCCTACGGGGGGCTACGAGCAGTACTTC. The chain joins TRBV4-3 to TRBJ2-7, with 7 positions matching TRBD2. Trimming took 0 bases from V and 3 from J; bases not matched to a gene: 5. There are 15 residues in the CDR3. In germline, CDR1 is LGHNA, CDR2 YSLEER.